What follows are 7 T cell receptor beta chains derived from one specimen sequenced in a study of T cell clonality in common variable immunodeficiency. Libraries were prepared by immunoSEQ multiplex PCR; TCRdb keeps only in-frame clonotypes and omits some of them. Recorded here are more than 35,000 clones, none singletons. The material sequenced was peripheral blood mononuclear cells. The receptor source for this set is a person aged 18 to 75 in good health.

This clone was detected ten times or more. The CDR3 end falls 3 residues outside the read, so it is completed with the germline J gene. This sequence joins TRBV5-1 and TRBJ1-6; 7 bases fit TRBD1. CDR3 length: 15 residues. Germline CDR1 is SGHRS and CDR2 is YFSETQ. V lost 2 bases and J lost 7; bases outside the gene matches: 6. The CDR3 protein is CASSLDRVRNSPLHF. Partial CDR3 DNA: TGCGCCAGCAGCTTAGACAGGGTCCGAAATTCACCC.

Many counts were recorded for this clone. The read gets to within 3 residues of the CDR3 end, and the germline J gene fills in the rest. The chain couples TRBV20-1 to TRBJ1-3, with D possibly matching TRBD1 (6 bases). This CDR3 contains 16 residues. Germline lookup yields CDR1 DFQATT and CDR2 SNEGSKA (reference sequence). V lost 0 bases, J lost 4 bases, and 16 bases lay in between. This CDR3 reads CSARDRDKVPGNTIYF. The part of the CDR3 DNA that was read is TGCAGTGCTAGAGATCGGGACAAGGTCCCGGGAAACACC.

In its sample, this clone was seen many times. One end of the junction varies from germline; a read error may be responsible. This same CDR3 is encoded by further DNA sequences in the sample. CDR3: CASSFFRVGRAYEQYF. The covered CDR3 bases are TGTGCTAGCAGCTTTTTCCGGGTGGGCAGGGCTTACGAG. This sequence joins TRBV7-7 and TRBJ2-7; tentatively, D is TRBD1 (5 bases). The read terminates 3 residues ahead of where the CDR3 ends, so the germline J gene completes it. The CDR3 is 16 residues long. Germline lookup yields CDR1 SSHAT and CDR2 FNYEAQ (reference sequence).

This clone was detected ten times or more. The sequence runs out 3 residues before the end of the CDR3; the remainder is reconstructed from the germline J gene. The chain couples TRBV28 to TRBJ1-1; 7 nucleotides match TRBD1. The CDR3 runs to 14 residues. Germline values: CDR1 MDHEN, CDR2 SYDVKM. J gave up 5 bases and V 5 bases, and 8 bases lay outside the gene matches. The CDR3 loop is CASSIQGSWTEAFF. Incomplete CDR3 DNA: TGTGCCAGCAGTATACAGGGGAGTTGGACTGAA.

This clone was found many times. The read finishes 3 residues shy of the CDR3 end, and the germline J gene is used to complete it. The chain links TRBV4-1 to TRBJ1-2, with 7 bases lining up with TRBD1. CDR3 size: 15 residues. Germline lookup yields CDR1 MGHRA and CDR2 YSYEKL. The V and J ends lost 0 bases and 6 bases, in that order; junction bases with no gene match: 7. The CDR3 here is CASSQETGALNGYTF. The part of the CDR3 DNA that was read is TGCGCCAGCAGCCAAGAAACAGGGGCGTTAAATGGC.

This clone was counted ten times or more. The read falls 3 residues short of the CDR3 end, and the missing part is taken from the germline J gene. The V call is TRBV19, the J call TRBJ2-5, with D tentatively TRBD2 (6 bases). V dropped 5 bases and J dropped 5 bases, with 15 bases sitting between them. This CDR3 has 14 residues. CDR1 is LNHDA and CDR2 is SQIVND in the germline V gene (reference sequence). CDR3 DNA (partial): TGTGCCAGTAGTTCCCCCCCCAGCGGGGAGACC. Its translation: CASSSPPSGET. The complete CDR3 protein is CASSSPPSGETQYF.

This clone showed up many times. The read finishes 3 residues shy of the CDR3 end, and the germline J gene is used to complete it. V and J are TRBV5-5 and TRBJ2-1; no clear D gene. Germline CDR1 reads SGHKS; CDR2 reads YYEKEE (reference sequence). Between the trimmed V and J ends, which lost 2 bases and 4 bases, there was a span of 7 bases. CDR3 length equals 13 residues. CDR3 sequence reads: CASSLGLYNEQFF. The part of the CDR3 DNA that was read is TGTGCCAGCAGCTTAGGGCTTTACAATGAG.